This T cell receptor beta chain was captured in a study of blood T cells in healthy people across ages. Combining a sample-barcoded 5' primer with a J-beta primer mix, a second PCR ran for roughly 7 to 11 cycles. Via MiXCR, TCRdb re-called the 5' RACE reads, giving one row per CDR3 protein. The table has about 800,000 distinct CDR3 sequences, more than 20% seen once. The sample also formed part of further work on T cells of mothers and their children.

Sequencing was performed on blood. This TCR was sampled from a boy aged 10-17 years in good health.

CDR3 in amino acids: CASRLGEFANEKLFF. CDR3 bases: TGTGCCAGCAGATTAGGGGAGTTTGCTAATGAAAAACTGTTTTTT. The chain is built from TRBV27 and TRBJ1-4, with a weak D call TRBD1 (5 bases). Trimming took off 6 bases at V and 3 bases at J, with 14 bases between the two ends. CDR1 is MNHEY and CDR2 is SMNVEV in the germline V gene (reference sequence). This CDR3 has 15 residues.